This T cell receptor (beta chain) came from a study of T cell changes during pregnancy in multiple sclerosis. Using immunoSEQ multiplex PCR, the repertoire was profiled, and TCRdb retains in-frame clones only, with some absent. The sample has some 63,000 clones, 90% to 95% seen once. This CDR3 spans 13 amino acids. The germline V gene encodes CDR1 SGHAT and CDR2 FQNNGV. Trimming removed 5 bases from V and 0 bases from J, with 5 bases in between. The TCR was taken from a female donor with multiple sclerosis, enrolled in a pregnancy study. The chain recombines TRBV11-2 with TRBJ2-1; D call uncertain. The source material was peripheral blood, sampled before pregnancy. The CDR3 nucleotides are TGTGCCAGCAGCCCCAGCTCCTACAATGAGCAGTTCTTC. It encodes CASSPSSYNEQFF.